The source of this T cell receptor (beta chain) is a study of blood T cell repertoires in COVID-19 (dated by TCRdb to the early 2020s). Concerning the study at large: Samples from collaborators originated in the United States, Italy and Spain and spanned both the acute and convalescent phases of COVID-19. HLA class I and class II types, where available, came from metadata supplied by the sample provider rather than from assay-based typing. Subjects who had been exposed to COVID-19, were actively infected with it, or had recovered from it provided the deeply sampled blood TCRbeta repertoires that made up the dataset. The repertoires were released in a freely available public database intended as a resource for research on the immune response to SARS-CoV-2. The material from the prospective study consisted of cDNA or gDNA derived from T cells, B-cell-depleted T cells, or PBMCs. Samples were obtained from the ongoing ImmuneRACE study (first 160 participants) and from 1,254 subjects provided by 6 global collaborators. The sample metadata nearly always contained a de-identified subject ID, COVID-19 status, age in years and sex.

TCRbeta CDR3 regions were amplified from genomic DNA using the immunoSEQ Assay, a bias-controlled multiplex PCR. The original pipeline was this. The number of nucleated cells in each sample was estimated by amplification of reference gene primers within the assay. Sequence reads were collapsed and filtered to measure the absolute abundance of every unique TCRbeta CDR3 rearrangement. Productive Simpson clonality was computed per sample as the square root of Simpson's diversity index over productive rearrangements. Here the immuneACCESS table is served through TCRdb, limited to in-frame sequences with V and J called. Missing clones are a known gap in these copies; in checked studies unresolved V genes cover under half, and the rest lacks a known reason. That table furnishes V, J and clone size, whereas the DNA furnished D and trimming. Across this sample there are tens of thousands of clones, with more than 75% seen only once. Approximately 4.8% of the sample belongs to the ten largest clones.

Sequences SEHNR (CDR1) and FQNEAQ (CDR2) are obtained from the germline V gene (reference sequence). Spanning cysteine to phenylalanine, the CDR3 consists of 12 amino acids. Only the CDR3 portion is preserved as DNA: 36 bases, with reading frame beginning at the first base. Trimmed from V: 5 bases; trimmed from J: 6 bases; junction bases lacking a gene match: 3. Each collaborating institution followed its own protocols to collect whole blood in K2EDTA tubes. For TCRbeta analysis, collaborators shipped samples as frozen whole blood, isolated PBMCs, or DNA extracted from either of those sample types. Study-level results and caveats: Clinical and demographic metadata were provided uncurated, with the amount varying by source and participant.

This clone was observed a handful of times. The antigen it recognizes is unknown. There are no base qualities to consult, and no much larger clone falls within one base. Sequencing was performed on peripheral blood. The source is a woman older than 75 with active COVID-19. The rearranged segments are TRBV7-9 and TRBJ2-7, with 8 bases aligning to TRBD1. The DNA sequence is given as TGTGCCAGCAGCCCGGACAGGGTCGAGCAGTACTTC. It encodes CASSPDRVEQYF.